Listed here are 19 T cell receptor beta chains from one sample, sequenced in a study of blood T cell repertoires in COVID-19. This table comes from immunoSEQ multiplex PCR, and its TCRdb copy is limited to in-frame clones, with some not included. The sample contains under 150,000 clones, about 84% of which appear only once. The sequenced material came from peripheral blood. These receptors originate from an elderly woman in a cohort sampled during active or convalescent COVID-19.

The CDR3 loop reads CASSLRGHPFF. As DNA, the CDR3 is TGTGCCAGCAGTCTCAGGGGGCACCCGTTCTTC. The chain is built from TRBV2 and TRBJ2-1; TRBD1 aligns across 8 bases. There are 11 residues in the CDR3. Germline V lookup: CDR1 SNHLY, CDR2 FYNNEI. Trimming cost V 5 bases and J 15 bases; bases outside gene matches: 6.

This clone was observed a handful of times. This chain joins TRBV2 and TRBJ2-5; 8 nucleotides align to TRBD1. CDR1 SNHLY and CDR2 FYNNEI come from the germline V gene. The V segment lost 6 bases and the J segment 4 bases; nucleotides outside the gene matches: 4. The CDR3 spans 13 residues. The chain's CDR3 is CASSAGQAETQYF. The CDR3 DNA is TGTGCCAGCAGCGCGGGACAGGCAGAGACCCAGTACTTC.

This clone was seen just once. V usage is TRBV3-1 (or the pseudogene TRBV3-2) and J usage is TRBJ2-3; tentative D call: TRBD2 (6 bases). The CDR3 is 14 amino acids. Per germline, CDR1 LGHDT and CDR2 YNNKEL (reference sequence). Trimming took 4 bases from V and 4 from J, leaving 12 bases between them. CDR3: CASSPTTSPDTQYF. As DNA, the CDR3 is TGTGCCAGCAGCCCGACCACTAGCCCAGATACGCAGTATTTT.

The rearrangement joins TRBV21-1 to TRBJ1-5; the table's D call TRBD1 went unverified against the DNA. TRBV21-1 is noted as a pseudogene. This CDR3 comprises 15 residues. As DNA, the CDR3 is TGTGCCAGCAGCCGACAGGCCCCTAGCAATCAGCCCCAGCATTTT. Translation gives CASSRQAPSNQPQHF.

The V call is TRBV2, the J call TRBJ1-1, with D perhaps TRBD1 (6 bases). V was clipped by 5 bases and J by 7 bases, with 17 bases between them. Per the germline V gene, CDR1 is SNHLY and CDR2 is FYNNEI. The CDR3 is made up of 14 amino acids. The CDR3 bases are TGTGCCAGCAGTCCTACCCGACAGGTTGGTGAAGCTTTCTTT. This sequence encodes CASSPTRQVGEAFF.

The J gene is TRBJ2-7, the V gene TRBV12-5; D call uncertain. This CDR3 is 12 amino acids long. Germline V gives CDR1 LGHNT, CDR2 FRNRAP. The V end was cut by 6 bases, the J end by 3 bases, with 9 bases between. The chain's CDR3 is CASGSSLYEQYF. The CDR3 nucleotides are TGTGCTAGTGGCTCCTCTCTCTACGAGCAGTACTTC.

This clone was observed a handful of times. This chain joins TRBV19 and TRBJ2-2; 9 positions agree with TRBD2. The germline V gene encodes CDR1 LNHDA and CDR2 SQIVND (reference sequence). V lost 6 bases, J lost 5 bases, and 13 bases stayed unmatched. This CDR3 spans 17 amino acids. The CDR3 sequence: CASSSLRLAARTGELFF. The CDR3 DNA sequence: TGTGCCAGTAGCTCACTTCGACTAGCGGCGCGGACCGGGGAGCTGTTTTTT.

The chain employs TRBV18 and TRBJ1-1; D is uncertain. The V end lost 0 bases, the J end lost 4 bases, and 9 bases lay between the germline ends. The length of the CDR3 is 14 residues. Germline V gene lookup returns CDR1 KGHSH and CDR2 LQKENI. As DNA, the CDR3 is TGTGCCAGCTCACCACCGACTTCTGGCACTGAAGCTTTCTTT. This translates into CASSPPTSGTEAFF.

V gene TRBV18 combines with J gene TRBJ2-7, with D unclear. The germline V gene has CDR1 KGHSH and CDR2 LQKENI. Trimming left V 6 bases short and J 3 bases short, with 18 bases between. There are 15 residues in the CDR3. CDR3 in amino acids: CASSRINSDHYEQYV. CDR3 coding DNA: TGTGCCAGCTCGCGCATAAACAGTGACCACTACGAGCAGTACGTC.

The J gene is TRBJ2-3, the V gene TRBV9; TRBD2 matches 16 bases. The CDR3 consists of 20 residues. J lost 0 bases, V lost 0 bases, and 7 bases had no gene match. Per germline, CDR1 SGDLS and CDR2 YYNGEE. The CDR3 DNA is TGTGCCAGCAGCGTAGACCTGGGACTAGCGGGGGGGGCTAGCACAGATACGCAGTATTTT. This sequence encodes CASSVDLGLAGGASTDTQYF.

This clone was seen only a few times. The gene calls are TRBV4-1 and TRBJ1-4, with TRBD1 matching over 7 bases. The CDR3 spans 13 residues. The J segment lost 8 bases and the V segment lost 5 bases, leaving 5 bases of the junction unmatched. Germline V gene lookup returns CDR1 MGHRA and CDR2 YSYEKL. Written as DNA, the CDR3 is TGCGCCAGCAGCTTGACAGGGTTCGAAAAACTGTTTTTT. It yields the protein CASSLTGFEKLFF.

The CDR3 protein is CASSPQPRLAGPLGIQYF. CDR3 nucleotides: TGTGCCAGCAGCCCACAGCCTCGGCTAGCGGGCCCTTTAGGCATTCAGTACTTC. V gene TRBV9 combines with J gene TRBJ2-4; 8 bases are a match to TRBD2. Trimming cost V 4 bases and J 9 bases; bases outside gene matches: 21. CDR1 is SGDLS and CDR2 is YYNGEE in the germline V gene. The CDR3 contains 18 residues.

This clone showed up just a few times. The CDR3, as DNA: TGTGCCAGCTCAACGGGGGCCGGGGAGCTGTTTTTT. Translating gives CASSTGAGELFF. This chain links TRBV5-5 with TRBJ2-2, with TRBD2 as a possible D gene (6 bases). The CDR3 length is 12 residues. Trimming removed 7 bases from V and 6 bases from J, with 10 bases in between. CDR1 and CDR2 (germline): SGHKS, YYEKEE (reference sequence).

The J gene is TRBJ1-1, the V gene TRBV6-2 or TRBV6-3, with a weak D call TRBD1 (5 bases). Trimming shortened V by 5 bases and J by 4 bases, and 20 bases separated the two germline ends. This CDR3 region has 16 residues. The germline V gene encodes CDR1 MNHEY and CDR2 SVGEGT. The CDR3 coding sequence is TGTGCCAGCAGTCTCCCAGGTTTGGGGCAAGGCACTGAAGCTTTCTTT. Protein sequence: CASSLPGLGQGTEAFF.

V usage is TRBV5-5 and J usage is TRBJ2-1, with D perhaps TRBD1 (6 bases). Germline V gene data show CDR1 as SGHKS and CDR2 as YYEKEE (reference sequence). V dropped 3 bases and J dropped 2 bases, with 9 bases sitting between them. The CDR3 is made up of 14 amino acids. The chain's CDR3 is CASSYGQTYNEQFF. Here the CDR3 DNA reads TGTGCCAGCAGCTACGGACAGACCTACAATGAGCAGTTCTTC.

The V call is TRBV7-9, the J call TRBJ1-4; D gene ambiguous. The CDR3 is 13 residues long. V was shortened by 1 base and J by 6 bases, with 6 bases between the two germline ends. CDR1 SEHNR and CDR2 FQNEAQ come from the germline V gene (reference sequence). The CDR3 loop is CASSLGLDEKLFF. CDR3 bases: TGTGCCAGCAGCTTAGGGTTAGATGAAAAACTGTTTTTT.

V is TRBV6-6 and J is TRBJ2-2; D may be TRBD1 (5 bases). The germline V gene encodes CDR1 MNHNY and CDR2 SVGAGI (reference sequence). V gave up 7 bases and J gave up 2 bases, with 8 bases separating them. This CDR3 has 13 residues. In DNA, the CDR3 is TGTGCCAGCAATAGGGGTAACACCGGGGAGCTGTTTTTT. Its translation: CASNRGNTGELFF.

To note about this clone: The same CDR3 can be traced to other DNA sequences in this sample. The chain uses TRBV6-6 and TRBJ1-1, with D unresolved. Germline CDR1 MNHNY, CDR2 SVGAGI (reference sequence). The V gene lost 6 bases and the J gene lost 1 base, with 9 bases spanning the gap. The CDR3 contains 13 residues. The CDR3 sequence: CASSRDKNTEAFF. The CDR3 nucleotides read TGTGCCAGCAGCCGCGACAAGAACACTGAAGCTTTCTTT.

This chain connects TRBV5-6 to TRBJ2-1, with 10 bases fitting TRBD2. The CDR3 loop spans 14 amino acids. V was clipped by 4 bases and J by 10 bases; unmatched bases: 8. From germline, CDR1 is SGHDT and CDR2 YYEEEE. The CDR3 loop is CASSRGLASGEQFF. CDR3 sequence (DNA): TGTGCCAGCAGCCGGGGACTAGCGTCGGGCGAGCAGTTCTTC.